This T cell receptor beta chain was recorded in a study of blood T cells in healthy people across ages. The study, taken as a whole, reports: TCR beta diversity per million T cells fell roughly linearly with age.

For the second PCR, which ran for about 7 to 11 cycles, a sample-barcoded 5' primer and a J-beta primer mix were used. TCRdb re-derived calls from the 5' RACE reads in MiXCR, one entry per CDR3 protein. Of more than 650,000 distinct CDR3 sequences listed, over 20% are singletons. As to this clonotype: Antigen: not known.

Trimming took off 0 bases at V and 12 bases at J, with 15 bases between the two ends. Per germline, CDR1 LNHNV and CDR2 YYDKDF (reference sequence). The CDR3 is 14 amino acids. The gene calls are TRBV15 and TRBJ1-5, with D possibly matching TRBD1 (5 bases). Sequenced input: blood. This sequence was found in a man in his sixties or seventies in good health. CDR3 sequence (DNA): TGTGCCACCAGCAGAGATTCGGGGACGAATCTCCAGCATTTT. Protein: CATSRDSGTNLQHF.